These 29 T cell receptor beta chains originate from one sample sequenced in a study of T cell repertoires in cytomegalovirus infection. TCRdb called the reads again in MiXCR, with one record for every CDR3 protein. This table holds 680,000 or so distinct CDR3 sequences, 30% to 35% found once. Their target antigens are unknown. The material was cultured PBMCs, obtained from culture after CMV antigen stimulation. Receptors were obtained from a human donor in good health (CMV status not recorded). Some clones in this sample may be carry-over from other donors' samples.

The rearrangement joins TRBV15 to TRBJ2-3, with D perhaps matching TRBD1 or TRBD2 (6 bases each). CDR1 and CDR2 from the germline V gene are LNHNV and YYDKDF (reference sequence). The CDR3 runs to 15 residues. V shed 0 bases and J shed 4 bases, with 11 bases lying between them. CDR3 coding DNA: TGTGCCACCAGCAGAGATTTGGGGGGCTCAGATACGCAGTATTTT. Translating gives CATSRDLGGSDTQYF.

The rearrangement joins TRBV3-1 to TRBJ2-1; 10 bases are a match to TRBD2. CDR1 and CDR2 from the germline V gene are LGHDT and YNNKEL (reference sequence). J gave up 7 bases and V 0 bases, and 9 bases lay outside the gene matches. CDR3 length equals 17 residues. Here the CDR3 reads CASSQDPLAGVTNEQFF. CDR3 nucleotide sequence: TGTGCCAGCAGCCAAGATCCCCTAGCGGGGGTTACGAATGAGCAGTTCTTC.

The V and J genes are TRBV7-2 and TRBJ2-7; the D is unclear. The CDR3 consists of 14 residues. V dropped 5 bases and J dropped 1 base, with 12 bases sitting between them. Per germline, CDR1 SGHTA and CDR2 FQGNSA. CDR3 in amino acids: CASSPMVGSYEQYF. CDR3 nucleotide sequence: TGTGCCAGCAGCCCTATGGTGGGGTCCTACGAGCAGTACTTC.

The J gene is TRBJ1-1, the V gene TRBV7-9; D unclear. In germline, CDR1 is SEHNR, CDR2 FQNEAQ (reference sequence). The CDR3 length is 14 residues. V lost 1 base and J 5 bases, leaving 11 bases between the germline ends. The CDR3 region has the DNA TGTGCCAGCAGCTTAGGGGAGGGTTGGACTGAAGCTTTCTTT. Encoded protein: CASSLGEGWTEAFF.

This clonotype turned up a few times. The J gene is TRBJ1-2, the V gene TRBV28; the D is unclear. Germline CDR1 and CDR2: MDHEN and SYDVKM. This CDR3 is 14 amino acids long. V was trimmed by 2 bases and J by 3 bases, leaving 10 bases between them. The CDR3 DNA reads TGTGCCAGCAGTTTAATGGGCCGGGACTATGGCTACACCTTC. This codes for CASSLMGRDYGYTF.

The genes are TRBV4-1 and TRBJ1-1; D remains ambiguous. With 2 bases removed from V and 8 bases from J, the gap between germline ends came to 15 bases. Germline CDR1 is MGHRA and CDR2 is YSYEKL. The CDR3 is 14 amino acids. CDR3 sequence (DNA): TGCGCCAGCAGCCAACCACGGAGGGCTTCAGAAGCTTTCTTT. The encoded protein is CASSQPRRASEAFF.

This clonotype was seen more than once but under ten times. The rearrangement links TRBV6-2 or TRBV6-3 to TRBJ2-5, with 13 bases fitting TRBD2. The CDR3 totals 14 residues. The J segment lost 5 bases and the V segment lost 10 bases, leaving 7 bases of the junction unmatched. From germline, CDR1 is MNHEY and CDR2 SVGEGT. The CDR3 bases are TGTGCCACCCGACTAGCGGGAGGCCCCGAGACCCAGTACTTC. Amino acid sequence: CATRLAGGPETQYF.

This chain joins TRBV7-2 and TRBJ2-1, with a tentative D call TRBD1 (6 bases). CDR1 and CDR2 (germline): SGHTA, FQGNSA. The length of the CDR3 is 13 residues. V was pared by 2 bases and J by 8 bases, with 10 bases between. CDR3 region: CASSLNRADEQFF. In nucleotides, the CDR3 is TGTGCCAGCAGCTTAAACAGGGCCGATGAGCAGTTCTTC.

The rearrangement links TRBV7-2 to TRBJ2-3, with 7 bases matching TRBD1. V gave up 3 bases and J gave up 14 bases; unmatched junction bases: 14. CDR3 length equals 14 residues. Germline V gives CDR1 SGHTA, CDR2 FQGNSA. Here the CDR3 reads CASSFKNQGVGRYF. In DNA form, the CDR3 reads TGTGCCAGCAGCTTCAAGAACCAGGGGGTGGGCAGGTATTTT. The variable domain in full, with the rest retrieved from reference TRBV7-2 and TRBJ2-3, is GAGVSQSPSNKVTEKGKDVELRCDPISGHTALYWYRQSLGQGLEFLIYFQGNSAPDKSGLPSDRFSAERTGGSVSTLTIQRTQQEDSAVYLCASSFKNQGVGRYFGPGTRLTVL.

This clonotype was observed at least ten times. This chain links TRBV7-2 with TRBJ2-1, with D maybe TRBD2 (6 bases). The V gene lost 5 bases and the J gene lost 1 base, with 15 bases spanning the gap. The CDR3 contains 16 residues. CDR1 is SGHTA and CDR2 is FQGNSA in the germline V gene. In DNA, the CDR3 is TGTGCCAGCAGCATCCTCGCGGGGACTTCCTACAATGAGCAGTTCTTC. Translated, it gives CASSILAGTSYNEQFF.

V is TRBV27 and J is TRBJ2-7, with 13 bases aligning to TRBD2. With 5 bases clipped from V and 2 bases from J, the junction kept 9 bases outside the gene matches. The germline V gene has CDR1 MNHEY and CDR2 SMNVEV (reference sequence). This CDR3 has 17 amino acids. Here the CDR3 DNA reads TGTGCCAGCAGTCCCGGACTAGCGGGAGTCCCTCCCTACGAGCAGTACTTC. It yields the protein CASSPGLAGVPPYEQYF.

V and J are TRBV12-5 and TRBJ2-7; TRBD2 is a possible D gene (5 bases). Trimming removed 1 base at V and 7 bases at J, with 11 bases between. The CDR3 is made up of 13 amino acids. Per germline, CDR1 LGHNT and CDR2 FRNRAP. The CDR3: CASGLGTSWEQYF. The DNA for the CDR3 is TGTGCTAGTGGTTTGGGGACTTCCTGGGAGCAGTACTTC.

The chain carries TRBV7-8 and TRBJ2-7; no definite D call. CDR1 and CDR2 from the germline V gene are SGHVS and FQNEAQ. The CDR3 consists of 15 residues. Trimming left V 6 bases short and J 2 bases short, with 17 bases between. The CDR3 bases are TGTGCCAGCAGTTCAGATAGGCATCAAACCTACGAGCAGTACTTC. The encoded protein is CASSSDRHQTYEQYF.

The chain combines TRBV11-2 with TRBJ1-3, with D unclear. The germline V gene encodes CDR1 SGHAT and CDR2 FQNNGV. Trimming cost V 6 bases and J 1 base, with 13 bases left between them. This CDR3 region has 15 residues. The CDR3 region is CASSSLSASGNTIYF. The CDR3 DNA reads as TGTGCCAGCAGTTCTCTATCGGCGTCTGGAAACACCATATATTTT.

V gene TRBV7-2 combines with J gene TRBJ1-2; perhaps TRBD1 as D (5 bases). The length of the CDR3 is 17 residues. The germline V gene has CDR1 SGHTA and CDR2 FQGNSA. V lost 2 bases to trimming and J lost 7 bases, with 23 bases between them. The CDR3 reads CASSLWGGGSTKVGYTF. The CDR3 DNA sequence: TGTGCCAGCAGCTTATGGGGGGGAGGATCTACTAAGGTTGGCTACACCTTC.

This clonotype was seen a few times. The CDR3 protein is CASSQGGTGYTGNTIYF. Here the CDR3 DNA reads TGTGCCAGCAGCCAAGGTGGGACAGGCTACACTGGAAACACCATATATTTT. V gene TRBV14 combines with J gene TRBJ1-3, with 8 bases matching TRBD1. After removal of 1 base from V and 2 bases from J, the junction contained 7 bases not matched to a gene. The CDR3 extends over 17 amino acids. Germline values: CDR1 SGHDN, CDR2 FVKESK.

This clonotype appeared a few times. The genes are TRBV12-3 or TRBV12-4 and TRBJ1-5; maybe TRBD1 (5 bases). CDR3 length equals 14 residues. Trimming left V 6 bases short and J 5 bases short, with 14 bases between. CDR3 amino acids: CASSLVKGDQPQHF. The DNA for the CDR3 is TGTGCCAGCAGCTTGGTAAAAGGGGATCAGCCCCAGCATTTT.

The V call is TRBV6-5, the J call TRBJ2-5, with D maybe TRBD2 (7 bases). The CDR3 has 16 amino acids. V was pared by 4 bases and J by 3 bases, with 18 bases between. The V gene's germline CDR1 is MNHEY and CDR2 SVGAGI. The CDR3 coding sequence is TGTGCCAGCAGTTCGCCGGGGGGCGCGGAAGAAGAGACCCAGTACTTC. The encoded protein is CASSSPGGAEEETQYF.

The chain has TRBV7-2 and TRBJ2-1, with 11 bases matching TRBD1. The length of the CDR3 is 17 residues. V gave up 5 bases and J gave up 4 bases; unmatched junction bases: 10. From germline, CDR1 is SGHTA and CDR2 FQGNSA. CDR3: CASSNPIGTGGYNEQFF. The CDR3 DNA reads as TGTGCCAGCAGCAACCCGATTGGGACAGGGGGTTACAATGAGCAGTTCTTC.

V gene TRBV6-5 combines with J gene TRBJ1-3; a possible D gene is TRBD1 (5 bases). Looked up from germline, CDR1 is MNHEY and CDR2 is SVGAGI. The V end lost 7 bases, the J end lost 1 base, and 5 bases lay between the germline ends. There are 12 residues in the CDR3. CDR3 protein: CASKGSGNTIYF. The CDR3 DNA reads TGTGCCAGCAAGGGGTCTGGAAACACCATATATTTT.

This clonotype was observed a few times. V is TRBV6-1 and J is TRBJ2-7; tentative D call: TRBD1 (6 bases). This CDR3 contains 14 residues. CDR1 and CDR2 (germline): MNHNS, SASEGT. Trimming cost V 5 bases and J 2 bases, with 13 bases left between them. Here the CDR3 DNA reads TGTGCCAGCAGTCCCTGGACAGCAACCTACGAGCAGTACTTC. Residues: CASSPWTATYEQYF.

V and J are TRBV6-1 and TRBJ1-3; 9 positions match TRBD1. CDR1 is MNHNS and CDR2 is SASEGT in the germline V gene. This CDR3 is 13 amino acids long. V lost 8 bases to trimming and J lost 1 base; unmatched junction nucleotides: 0. CDR3 loop: CASGTGSGNTIYF. The CDR3 region has the DNA TGTGCCAGCGGGACAGGGTCTGGAAACACCATATATTTT.

This clonotype was observed at least ten times. The chain employs TRBV12-3 or TRBV12-4 and TRBJ2-3; 8 bases fit TRBD2. J gave up 1 base and V 4 bases, and 1 base lay outside the gene matches. The CDR3 covers 14 residues. The CDR3 DNA reads TGTGCCAGCAGTTCTAGCGGGCGCACAGATACGCAGTATTTT. Translating gives CASSSSGRTDTQYF.

The chain joins TRBV7-2 to TRBJ2-7; D possibly corresponds to TRBD1 (5 bases). V lost 5 bases, J lost 3 bases, and 11 bases lay in between. CDR3 size: 13 residues. CDR1 and CDR2 from the germline V gene are SGHTA and FQGNSA. The CDR3, as DNA: TGTGCCAGCAGCCTACAGGTTGGCTACGAGCAGTACTTC. It codes for CASSLQVGYEQYF.

This clonotype was seen ten or more times. Germline and junction disagree at one end, which may indicate a read error. The rearrangement uses TRBV7-8 and TRBJ1-1, with D tentatively TRBD1 (5 bases). CDR3 size: 13 residues. CDR1 and CDR2 from the germline V gene are SGHVS and FQNEAQ. The CDR3 spells CASSLGTPTEAFF. CDR3 nucleotides: TGTGCCAGCAGCTTAGGGACACCAACTGAGGCTTTCTTT.

The V and J genes are TRBV19 and TRBJ2-7, with 8 bases aligning to TRBD2. V trimming: 1 base; J trimming: 4 bases; junction bases outside the gene matches: 9. Germline V gene lookup returns CDR1 LNHDA and CDR2 SQIVND (reference sequence). This CDR3 has 16 residues. Here the CDR3 DNA reads TGTGCCAGTAGTATAGGCGGGGCAGCGGGAGCTTACGAGCAGTACTTC. Protein: CASSIGGAAGAYEQYF.

This clonotype has a handful of counts. CDR3 sequence (DNA): TGTGCCACCAGCGCTGTTCGGGAAAAACTGTTTTTT. Its protein product is CATSAVREKLFF. The genes are TRBV15 and TRBJ1-4; D call uncertain. The CDR3 spans 12 residues. Germline assignment: CDR1 LNHNV and CDR2 YYDKDF (reference sequence). The germline V and J ends were trimmed by 5 bases and 8 bases, with 9 bases remaining between them.

The chain has TRBV7-2 and TRBJ2-1; maybe TRBD2 (6 bases). Trimming pared 3 bases from V and 9 bases from J, leaving 12 bases between. The germline CDR1 and CDR2 sequences are SGHTA and FQGNSA. This CDR3 spans 13 amino acids. Here the CDR3 DNA reads TGTGCCAGCAGCTTCAGCCGACTAGGTGAGCAGTTCTTC. It encodes CASSFSRLGEQFF.

The rearrangement joins TRBV28 to TRBJ2-2, with TRBD1 identical over 9 bases. CDR1 is MDHEN and CDR2 is SYDVKM in the germline V gene. V dropped 4 bases and J dropped 8; count of bases not matched to a gene: 2. This CDR3 has 13 amino acids. CDR3 sequence: CASSSGQGGELFF. For the CDR3, the DNA is TGTGCCAGCAGTTCGGGACAGGGTGGGGAGCTGTTTTTT.